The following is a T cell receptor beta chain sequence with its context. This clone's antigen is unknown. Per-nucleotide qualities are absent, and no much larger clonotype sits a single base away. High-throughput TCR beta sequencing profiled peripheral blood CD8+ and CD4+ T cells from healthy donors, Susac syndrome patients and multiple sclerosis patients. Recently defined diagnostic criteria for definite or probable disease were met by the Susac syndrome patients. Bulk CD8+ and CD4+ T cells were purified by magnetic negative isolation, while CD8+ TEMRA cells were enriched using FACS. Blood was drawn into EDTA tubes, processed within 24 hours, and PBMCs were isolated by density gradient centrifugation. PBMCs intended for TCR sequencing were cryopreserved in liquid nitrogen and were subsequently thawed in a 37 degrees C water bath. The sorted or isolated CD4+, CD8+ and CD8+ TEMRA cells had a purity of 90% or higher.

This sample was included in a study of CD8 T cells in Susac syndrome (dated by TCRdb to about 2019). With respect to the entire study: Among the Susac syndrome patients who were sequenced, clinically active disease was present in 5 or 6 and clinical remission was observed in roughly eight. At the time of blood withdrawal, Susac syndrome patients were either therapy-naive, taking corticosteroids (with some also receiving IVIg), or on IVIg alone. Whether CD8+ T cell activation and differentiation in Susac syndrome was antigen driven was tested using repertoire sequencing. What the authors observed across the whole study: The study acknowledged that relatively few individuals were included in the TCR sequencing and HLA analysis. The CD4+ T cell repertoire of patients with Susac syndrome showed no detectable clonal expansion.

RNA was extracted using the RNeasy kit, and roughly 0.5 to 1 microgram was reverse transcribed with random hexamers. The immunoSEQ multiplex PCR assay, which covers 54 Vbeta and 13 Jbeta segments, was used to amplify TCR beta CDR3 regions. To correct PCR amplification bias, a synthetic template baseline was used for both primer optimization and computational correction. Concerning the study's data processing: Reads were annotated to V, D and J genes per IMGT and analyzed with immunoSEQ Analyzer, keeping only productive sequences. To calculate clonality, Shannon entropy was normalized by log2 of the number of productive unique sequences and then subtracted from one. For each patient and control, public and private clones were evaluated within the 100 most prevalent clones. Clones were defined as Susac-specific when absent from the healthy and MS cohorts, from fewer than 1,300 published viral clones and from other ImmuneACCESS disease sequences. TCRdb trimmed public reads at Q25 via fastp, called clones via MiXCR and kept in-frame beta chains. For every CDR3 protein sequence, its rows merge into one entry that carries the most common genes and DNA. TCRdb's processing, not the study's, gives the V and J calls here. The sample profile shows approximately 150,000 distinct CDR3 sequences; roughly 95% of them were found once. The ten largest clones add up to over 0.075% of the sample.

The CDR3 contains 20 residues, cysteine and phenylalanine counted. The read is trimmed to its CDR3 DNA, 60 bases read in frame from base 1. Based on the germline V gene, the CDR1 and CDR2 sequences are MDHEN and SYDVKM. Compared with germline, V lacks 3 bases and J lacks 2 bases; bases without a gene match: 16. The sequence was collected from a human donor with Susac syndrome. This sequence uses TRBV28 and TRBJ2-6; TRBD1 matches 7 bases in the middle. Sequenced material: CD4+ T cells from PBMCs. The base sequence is TGTGCCAGCAGTTTCCGCCAACTCCGGGACAGACATCCTGGGGCCAACGTCCTGACTTTC. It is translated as CASSFRQLRDRHPGANVLTF.